Listed below are T cell receptor beta chains from one sample, sequenced in a study of blood T cells in healthy people across ages. TCRdb re-called the 5' RACE reads with MiXCR, one entry per CDR3 protein. The sample records hundreds of thousands of distinct CDR3 sequences, around 43% being singletons. The specimen sequenced was blood. The receptor set was obtained from a man older than 75 in good health. Both conserved end residues are part of each CDR3. D genes are given only for firm matches. Rows may omit the clone size; those that give it use once, few, many or a size class.

>TRBJ2-1|few|TRBV3-1|TRBD2
TGTGCCAGCGGGACAACTAGCGGCTCCTACAATGAGCAGTTCTTC
CASGTTSGSYNEQFF
>TRBJ1-5|few|TRBV12-3/TRBV12-4|-
TGTGCCAGCAGCGAAGGGAATAGCAATCAGCCCCAGCATTTT
CASSEGNSNQPQHF
>TRBJ2-7|few|TRBV5-6|-
TGTGCCAGCAGCCTAGGACCGATCCTCTACGAGCAGTACTTC
CASSLGPILYEQYF
>TRBJ2-6|-|TRBV6-5|-
TGTGCCAGCAGTTACTCGCACTCTGGGGCCAACGTCCTGACTTTC
CASSYSHSGANVLTF
>TRBJ2-4|-|TRBV4-1|-
TGCGCCAGCAGCCAAGATATCACTACCCATGTGCAGTACTTC
CASSQDITTHVQYF
>TRBJ2-7|many|TRBV29-1|TRBD2
TGCAGCGCGGGGACTAGCGGCTCCTACGAGCAGTACTTC
CSAGTSGSYEQYF
>TRBJ2-7|once|TRBV6-1|TRBD2
TGTGCCAGCAGAGGACTAGCGGGCGGGTACTCCTATGAGCAGTACTTC
CASRGLAGGYSYEQYF
>TRBJ2-1|few|TRBV3-1|TRBD2
TGTGCCAGCAGCCCTTCCGGGACTAGCCCCAATGAGCAGTTCTTC
CASSPSGTSPNEQFF
>TRBJ2-5|-|TRBV29-1|-
TGCAGCGCTGTGGCCCCCGGGGACCCTACCCTTGAGACCCAGTACTTC
CSAVAPGDPTLETQYF
>TRBJ2-7|many|TRBV7-2|-
TGTGCCAGCAGCTTAATACCCTTCTACGAGCAGTACTTC
CASSLIPFYEQYF
>TRBJ2-3|few|TRBV20-1|-
TGCAGTGCTAGTGGGGGGATTGGCACAGATACGCAGTATTTT
CSASGGIGTDTQYF
>TRBJ2-5|few|TRBV20-1|TRBD1
TGCAGTGCTGAGGGACAGTACCAAGAGACCCAGTACTTC
CSAEGQYQETQYF
>TRBJ2-7|-|TRBV14|-
TGTGCCAGCAGCCGATCCAGCATCTACAATGAGCAGTACTTC
CASSRSSIYNEQYF
>TRBJ2-1|-|TRBV11-1|-
TGTGCCAGCAGCTTAGGGATGGCGGATAACTACAATGAGCAGTTCTTC
CASSLGMADNYNEQFF
>TRBJ2-1|-|TRBV20-1|TRBD2
TGCAGTGCTAGAGGTCCCACTAGCGGGAGACTCAATGAGCAGTTCTTC
CSARGPTSGRLNEQFF
>TRBJ1-1|-|TRBV5-5|-
TGTGCCAGCAGCTTGGAGTTCGGGGGGAACACTGAAGCTTTCTTT
CASSLEFGGNTEAFF
>TRBJ2-7|few|TRBV6-2/TRBV6-3|-
TGTGCCAGCAGGCCGGGACTCCCTCACGAGCAGTACTTC
CASRPGLPHEQYF
>TRBJ2-1|-|TRBV6-2/TRBV6-3|TRBD2
TGTGCCAGCAATAGCGGGAGTAGCGACAATGAGCAGTTCTTC
CASNSGSSDNEQFF
>TRBJ1-4|-|TRBV20-1|-
TGCAGTGCGCGTCTCTCGGGTGAAAAACTGTTTTTT
CSARLSGEKLFF
>TRBJ1-1|once|TRBV11-2|-
TGTGCCAGCAGCTTAGATCGCGTCTTCAACACTGAAGCTTTCTTT
CASSLDRVFNTEAFF
>TRBJ2-7|once|TRBV6-1|-
TGTGCCAGCCTTTTATACGAGCAGTACTTC
CASLLYEQYF
>TRBJ2-6|-|TRBV7-3|-
TGTGCCAGCAGTTTTATACAGAATACCGGATCTGGGGCCAACGTCCTGACTTTC
CASSFIQNTGSGANVLTF
>TRBJ1-1|once|TRBV6-5|-
TGTGCCAGCAGTTACGGGCCAGAGCTGAACACTGAAGCTTTCTTT
CASSYGPELNTEAFF
>TRBJ1-1|-|TRBV6-6|-
TGTGCCAGCAGTTACCCTGGGGGCGGCACTGAAGCTTTCTTT
CASSYPGGGTEAFF
>TRBJ2-1|few|TRBV24-1|-
TGTGCCACCAGTTCGTACGTGAATGAGCAGTTCTTC
CATSSYVNEQFF
>TRBJ2-5|-|TRBV7-2|TRBD2
TGTGCCAGCAGCCCAGGGACTAGAACACCCCAAGAGACCCAGTACTTC
CASSPGTRTPQETQYF
>TRBJ2-7|-|TRBV10-3|-
TGTGCCATCAGTGAGTCAGGGTCAGGCGCCTACGAGCAGTACTTC
CAISESGSGAYEQYF
>TRBJ1-4|few|TRBV12-3/TRBV12-4|-
TGTGCCAGCAGTTTACAGGTGTCGGCGGTTAATGAAAAACTGTTTTTT
CASSLQVSAVNEKLFF
>TRBJ2-5|once|TRBV29-1|TRBD1
TGCAGCGTTGAAGCAGGGGGCAGTCAGTACTTC
CSVEAGGSQYF
>TRBJ2-5|-|TRBV5-1|TRBD1
TGCGCCAGCAGCCCGTACGCAGGGGGCGTTTCCTTGGTCCAGTACTTC
CASSPYAGGVSLVQYF
>TRBJ2-6|-|TRBV12-5|-
TGTGCTACCTTGGGCTCTGGGGCCAACGTCCTGACTTTC
CATLGSGANVLTF
>TRBJ2-7|-|TRBV20-1|TRBD2
TGCAGTGCAACTACGTCTATGGCGGGACTACATGACGAGCAGTACTTC
CSATTSMAGLHDEQYF
>TRBJ1-2|-|TRBV12-3/TRBV12-4|TRBD1
TGTGCCAGCAGGCCAGAAGGGGGCGCAGGTGGCTACACCTTC
CASRPEGGAGGYTF
>TRBJ2-5|-|TRBV6-2/TRBV6-3|-
TGTGCCAGCCACCGGTTGAGCCAAGAGACCCAGTACTTC
CASHRLSQETQYF
>TRBJ1-5|-|TRBV6-6|TRBD1
TGTGCCAGCAGTTACGGGGGACAGCTTGTTAACCAGCCCCAGCATTTT
CASSYGGQLVNQPQHF
>TRBJ2-7|-|TRBV30|-
TGTGCCTGGATCAGGGAGTACGAGCAGTACTTC
CAWIREYEQYF
>TRBJ1-2|few|TRBV7-2|-
TGTGCCAGCAGCTCAGAAATTCCGGTGATTGGCTCTGGCTACACCTTC
CASSSEIPVIGSGYTF
>TRBJ2-1|few|TRBV29-1|TRBD1
TGCAGCGTTAAAAGGACAGGGGTGTACAATGAGCAGTTCTTC
CSVKRTGVYNEQFF
>TRBJ2-3|-|TRBV7-9|TRBD2
TGTGCCAGCAGTACGCTAGCGGGCATTTCAGATATGCAGTATTTT
CASSTLAGISDMQYF
>TRBJ2-1|few|TRBV27|-
TGTGCCAGCAGTTTCGAGGAGATGGGTTACAATGAGCAGTTCTTC
CASSFEEMGYNEQFF
>TRBJ1-5|few|TRBV4-2|-
TGTGCCAGCAGCCAAGCTCAGCCCCAGCATTTT
CASSQAQPQHF
>TRBJ2-3|-|TRBV2|-
TGTGCCAGCAGTGGAAGGCAGGCGGTGACGAGGACAGATACGCAGTATTTT
CASSGRQAVTRTDTQYF
>TRBJ2-5|-|TRBV5-4|TRBD2
TGTGCCAGCAGCTTCCCTAGCGGGAGTAAGACCCAGTACTTC
CASSFPSGSKTQYF
>TRBJ2-3|-|TRBV28|TRBD1
TGTGCCAGCGGACAGGGGATAACAGATACGCAGTATTTT
CASGQGITDTQYF
>TRBJ2-3|many|TRBV6-5|TRBD2
TGTGCCAGCAGTTTAAGGCCGGGAGGAGATACGCAGTATTTT
CASSLRPGGDTQYF
>TRBJ1-2|few|TRBV4-3|-
TGCGCCAGCAGCCAAGACCCAGTGGGGGGGGAAGGTGGCTACACCTTC
CASSQDPVGGEGGYTF
>TRBJ2-1|-|TRBV5-1|-
TGCGCCAGCATAGGCGACGGGTCCTACAATGAGCAGTTCTTC
CASIGDGSYNEQFF
>TRBJ2-5|-|TRBV4-1|-
TGCGCCAGCAGCCAAGCTGGCAGGTATCAAGAGACCCAGTACTTC
CASSQAGRYQETQYF
>TRBJ2-7|-|TRBV10-3|-
TGTGCCATCAGTGGCGTAGGGAACTACGAGCAGTACTTC
CAISGVGNYEQYF
>TRBJ1-4|-|TRBV11-2|-
TGTGCCAGCAGCGACGGGCCAACAACTAATGAAAAACTGTTTTTT
CASSDGPTTNEKLFF
>TRBJ2-1|-|TRBV6-5|-
TGTGCCAGCAGCCCCGGGGTTTCCTACGAGCAGTTCTTC
CASSPGVSYEQFF
>TRBJ1-2|-|TRBV24-1|-
TGTGCCACCGACCACGATAACTATGGCTACACCTTC
CATDHDNYGYTF
>TRBJ2-1|-|TRBV2|-
TGTGCCAGCAGTGTCCCTCCGATCGGTGAGCAGTTCTTC
CASSVPPIGEQFF